This T cell receptor beta chain derives from a study of Tregs in tolerant kidney transplant recipients. Across the study: Sorting of CD4+CD25+CD127- cells followed approximately 3-day belatacept mixed lymphocyte reactions, sometimes with approximately five-day graft donor restimulation. General study results and limits: Tregs expanded with activated donor B cells seemed most donor-specific. Biological reproducibility was not directly addressed, but technical replication error appeared minimal.

Details on this clone: The antigen is unknown.

Sequencing used immunoSEQ multiplex PCR; TCRdb keeps in-frame clones, though not all of them. The data contain approximately 41,000 clones, just under 97% of them singletons. The CDR3 is 14 residues long. Germline V gene sequence: CDR1 MNHNS, CDR2 SASEGT. V was cut by 8 bases and J by 4 bases, with 14 bases left in between. The chain employs TRBV6-1 and TRBJ1-4; unclear D gene. Sequenced input: Tregs from blood cultured with allogeneic cells. The sequence was collected from a human donor in good health. The CDR3 region is CASQTGLDNEKLFF. Here the CDR3 DNA reads TGTGCCAGCCAAACCGGGTTGGATAATGAAAAACTGTTTTTT.